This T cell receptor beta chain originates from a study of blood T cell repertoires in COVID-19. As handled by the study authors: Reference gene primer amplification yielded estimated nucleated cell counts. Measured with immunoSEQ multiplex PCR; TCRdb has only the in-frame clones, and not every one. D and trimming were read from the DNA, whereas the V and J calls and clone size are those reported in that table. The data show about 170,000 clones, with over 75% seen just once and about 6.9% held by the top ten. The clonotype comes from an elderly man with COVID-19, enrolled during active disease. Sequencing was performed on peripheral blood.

The CDR3 DNA sequence: TGTGCCAGCAGTTGGGGACAGGGCTACGAGCAGTACTTC. Translated: CASSWGQGYEQYF. The chain has TRBV6-2 or TRBV6-3 and TRBJ2-7; 9 nucleotides align to TRBD1. The ends lost 4 bases at V and 3 bases at J; junction bases unmatched: 1. CDR1 and CDR2 from the germline V gene are MNHEY and SVGEGT. This CDR3 is 13 amino acids long.